Presented here are 2 T cell receptor beta chains from one specimen sequenced in a study of T-cell memory formation after mild COVID-19 (dated by TCRdb to about 2021). Libraries were made using 5' RACE. TCRdb lists the instrument as Illumina NovaSeq 6000. TCRdb redid the processing of the public reads, applying fastp at Q25 and MiXCR, and retained in-frame beta chains. Every CDR3 protein is listed once, alongside the most common genes and DNA of its rows. A total of under 700,000 distinct CDR3 sequences appear in this sample, roughly 21% of them only once. The top ten clonotypes cover approximately 12% of the sample. The sequencing sample was made of PBMCs or a T cell subset sorted from them (not recorded which). The receptors were gathered from an adult woman who had mild COVID-19 (a few samples of this study predate the infection). The sample titles of this study are shuffled in the database, so cell type and time point are left out; the donor was told from shared clones.

The rearrangement links TRBV7-3 to TRBJ1-1, with D perhaps matching TRBD1 (5 bases). V was trimmed by 0 bases and J by 7 bases, leaving 15 bases between them. This CDR3 has 15 amino acids. Germline lookup yields CDR1 SGHTA and CDR2 FQGTGA. The chain's CDR3 is CASSLTAGNRFEAFF. In nucleotides, the CDR3 is TGTGCCAGCAGCTTAACGGCAGGGAATCGCTTTGAAGCTTTCTTT.

The chain carries TRBV4-1 and TRBJ2-7; 9 nucleotides align to TRBD1. Trimming cost V 4 bases and J 3 bases; bases outside gene matches: 4. Germline V gene data show CDR1 as MGHRA and CDR2 as YSYEKL. CDR3 size: 14 residues. This CDR3 is CASSPWTGDYEQYF. The CDR3 DNA is TGCGCCAGCAGCCCATGGACAGGGGACTACGAGCAGTACTTC.